This T cell receptor (beta chain) was documented in a study of blood T cell repertoires in COVID-19. Germline V CDR1 and CDR2: SGHNT, YENEEA. The CDR3 length is 18 residues. J lost 4 bases, V lost 4 bases, and 10 bases had no gene match. Profiled with immunoSEQ multiplex PCR; TCRdb holds only in-frame clones, not every one. The sample lists about 220,000 clones, 75% to 90% occurring once. This sequence originates from a man in his forties with acute or convalescent COVID-19. Sequences were obtained from peripheral blood. The J gene is TRBJ2-2, the V gene TRBV11-3, with 12 bases that match TRBD2. The CDR3 coding sequence is TGTGCCAGCAGCTCTTGGACTAGCGGGGCCGGGGGCACCGGGGAGCTGTTTTTT. It yields the protein CASSSWTSGAGGTGELFF.